The rows below give T cell receptor beta chains drawn from one sample of a study of shared clonotypes between healthy human individuals. This table comes from immunoSEQ multiplex PCR, and its TCRdb copy is limited to in-frame clones, with some not included. The data hold 650,000 to 800,000 clones, with 72% observed a single time. The sample was memory CD4+ T cells sorted from blood. These receptors all stem from a woman in her 30s in good health. Both conserved end residues are part of each CDR3. The order of the fields is V gene, J gene, clone size, D gene, CDR3 protein, CDR3 DNA. D genes are given only for firm matches. Size values are once, few and many counts, or a class for expanded clones, and some rows have none.

V: TRBV5-6
J: TRBJ2-2
size: once
D: NA
CDR3: CASSFYSAGELFF
DNA: TGTGCCAGCAGCTTCTACTCGGCCGGGGAGCTGTTTTTT

V: TRBV11-1
J: TRBJ2-7
size: many
D: TRBD1
CDR3: CASSSILTGGTYEQYF
DNA: TGTGCCAGCAGCTCAATCCTGACAGGGGGTACCTACGAGCAGTACTTC

V: TRBV10-3
J: TRBJ1-2
size: NA
D: NA
CDR3: CAISERVLRGYTF
DNA: TGTGCCATCAGTGAGAGGGTATTACGAGGCTACACCTTC

V: TRBV5-1
J: TRBJ2-2
size: NA
D: TRBD2
CDR3: CASSTLAGGLTGELFF
DNA: TGCGCCAGCAGCACTTTAGCGGGAGGGCTCACCGGGGAGCTGTTTTTT

V: TRBV2
J: TRBJ2-1
size: NA
D: TRBD2
CDR3: CASRGLAGKGEQFF
DNA: TGTGCCAGCAGAGGACTAGCGGGTAAGGGTGAGCAGTTCTTC

V: TRBV18
J: TRBJ1-1
size: NA
D: NA
CDR3: CASSPSTAGTEAFF
DNA: TGTGCCAGCTCACCCTCGACGGCGGGTACTGAAGCTTTCTTT

V: TRBV10-3
J: TRBJ1-1
size: NA
D: NA
CDR3: CAISRSGENTEAFF
DNA: TGTGCCATCAGTCGGAGCGGGGAGAACACTGAAGCTTTCTTT

V: TRBV11-2
J: TRBJ2-7
size: NA
D: NA
CDR3: CASSLGGGAWEQYF
DNA: TGTGCCAGCAGTCTGGGAGGGGGAGCTTGGGAGCAGTACTTC

V: TRBV28
J: TRBJ1-1
size: NA
D: NA
CDR3: CASSFPGLRGAFF
DNA: TGTGCCAGCAGTTTCCCGGGACTGCGGGGAGCTTTCTTT

V: TRBV5-8
J: TRBJ2-3
size: NA
D: NA
CDR3: CASSPSGQFSTDTQYF
DNA: TGTGCCAGCAGCCCCTCCGGACAGTTTAGCACAGATACGCAGTATTTT

V: TRBV29-1
J: TRBJ1-1
size: NA
D: NA
CDR3: CSGRTDLDTEAFF
DNA: TGCAGCGGCAGAACAGACCTTGACACTGAAGCTTTCTTT

V: TRBV5-1
J: TRBJ2-2
size: NA
D: TRBD1
CDR3: CASSLARGRTGELFF
DNA: TGCGCCAGCAGCTTGGCCAGGGGGCGAACCGGGGAGCTGTTTTTT

V: TRBV28
J: TRBJ1-5
size: NA
D: NA
CDR3: CASSLRGLRHSNQPQHF
DNA: TGTGCCAGCAGTCTCAGGGGTTTACGGCATAGCAATCAGCCCCAGCATTTT

V: TRBV29-1
J: TRBJ2-1
size: NA
D: NA
CDR3: CSVEDWRSSYNEQFF
DNA: TGCAGCGTTGAGGATTGGCGGAGCTCCTACAATGAGCAGTTCTTC

V: TRBV5-6
J: TRBJ1-5
size: NA
D: NA
CDR3: CASSFDGDQPQHF
DNA: TGTGCCAGCAGCTTTGATGGGGACCAGCCCCAGCATTTT

V: TRBV9
J: TRBJ2-5
size: NA
D: NA
CDR3: CASSVSQQETQYF
DNA: TGTGCCAGCAGCGTTTCCCAACAAGAGACCCAGTACTTC

V: TRBV13
J: TRBJ2-2
size: NA
D: TRBD2
CDR3: CASRLGSTSGRTGELFF
DNA: TGTGCCAGCAGGCTTGGTTCGACTAGCGGGAGAACCGGGGAGCTGTTTTTT

V: TRBV28
J: TRBJ2-6
size: NA
D: TRBD2
CDR3: CASSRTSVGSGANVLTF
DNA: TGTGCCAGCAGTCGGACTAGCGTAGGCTCTGGGGCCAACGTCCTGACTTTC

V: TRBV19
J: TRBJ2-2
size: NA
D: TRBD1
CDR3: CASTWGRTGGTGELFF
DNA: TGTGCCAGTACCTGGGGAAGGACAGGGGGGACCGGGGAGCTGTTTTTT

V: TRBV7-3
J: TRBJ2-2
size: NA
D: NA
CDR3: CASSPTANTGELFF
DNA: TGTGCCAGCAGCCCCACCGCCAACACCGGGGAGCTGTTTTTT

V: TRBV30
J: TRBJ2-2
size: NA
D: NA
CDR3: CAWSKVTGELFF
DNA: TGTGCCTGGAGTAAAGTTACCGGGGAGCTGTTTTTT

V: TRBV11-2
J: TRBJ2-2
size: NA
D: NA
CDR3: CASRRQENTGELFF
DNA: TGTGCCAGCAGAAGACAGGAGAACACCGGGGAGCTGTTTTTT

V: TRBV9
J: TRBJ1-1
size: NA
D: TRBD1
CDR3: CASSPGTGATEAFF
DNA: TGTGCCAGCAGCCCAGGGACAGGGGCCACTGAAGCTTTCTTT

V: TRBV9
J: TRBJ2-5
size: few
D: NA
CDR3: CASSPGAGKETQYF
DNA: TGTGCCAGCAGCCCGGGGGCTGGTAAAGAGACCCAGTACTTC

V: TRBV7-9
J: TRBJ1-2
size: NA
D: NA
CDR3: CASSPDGGGYGYTF
DNA: TGTGCCAGCAGTCCCGACGGGGGGGGATATGGCTACACCTTC

V: TRBV4-1
J: TRBJ1-1
size: NA
D: TRBD1
CDR3: CASSQWPGTGGATFF
DNA: TGCGCCAGCAGCCAATGGCCCGGGACAGGGGGCGCAACTTTCTTT

V: TRBV12-1
J: TRBJ1-5
size: NA
D: NA
CDR3: CASSVVDRARLSNQPQHF
DNA: TGTGCCAGCAGCGTCGTGGACAGGGCCCGCCTTAGCAATCAGCCCCAGCATTTT

V: TRBV9
J: TRBJ2-1
size: NA
D: NA
CDR3: CASSRDSSSYNEQFF
DNA: TGTGCCAGCAGCCGGGACTCCAGCTCCTACAATGAGCAGTTCTTC

V: TRBV5-4
J: TRBJ1-1
size: NA
D: NA
CDR3: CASSEGGDTEAFF
DNA: TGTGCCAGCAGCGAGGGAGGGGACACTGAAGCTTTCTTT

V: TRBV18
J: TRBJ1-1
size: NA
D: NA
CDR3: CASSPSMDGDTEAFF
DNA: TGTGCCAGCTCACCCAGCATGGACGGTGACACTGAAGCTTTCTTT

V: TRBV19
J: TRBJ1-3
size: once
D: NA
CDR3: CASSRPGTPDHTIYF
DNA: TGTGCCAGTAGTCGTCCCGGGACCCCTGACCACACCATATATTTT

V: TRBV4-1
J: TRBJ2-7
size: NA
D: NA
CDR3: CASKGEGAGEQYF
DNA: TGCGCCAGTAAGGGGGAGGGGGCTGGCGAGCAGTACTTC

V: TRBV7-9
J: TRBJ2-3
size: NA
D: NA
CDR3: CASSSTRVPVTDTQYF
DNA: TGTGCCAGCAGTAGCACGCGGGTACCGGTCACAGATACGCAGTATTTT